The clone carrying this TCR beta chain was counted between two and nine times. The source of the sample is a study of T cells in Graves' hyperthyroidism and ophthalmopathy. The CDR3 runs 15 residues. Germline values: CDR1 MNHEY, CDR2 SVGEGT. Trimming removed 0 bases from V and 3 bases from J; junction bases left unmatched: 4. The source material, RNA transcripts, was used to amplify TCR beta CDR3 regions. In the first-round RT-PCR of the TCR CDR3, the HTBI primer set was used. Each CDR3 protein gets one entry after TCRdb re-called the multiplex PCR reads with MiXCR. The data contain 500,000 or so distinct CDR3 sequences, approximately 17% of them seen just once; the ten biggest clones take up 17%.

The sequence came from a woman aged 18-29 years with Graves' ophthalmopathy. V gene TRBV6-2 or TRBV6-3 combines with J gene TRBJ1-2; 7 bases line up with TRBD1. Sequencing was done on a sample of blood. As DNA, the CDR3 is TGTGCCAGCAGTTACTCTACAGGGGACCACTATGGCTACACCTTC. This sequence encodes CASSYSTGDHYGYTF.